One sample yielded the 4 T cell receptor beta chains listed below, sequenced in a study of blood T cell repertoires in COVID-19. TCRdb's table, derived via immunoSEQ multiplex PCR, lists solely in-frame clones and lacks some. This sample yields 150,000 to 200,000 clones, of which approximately 80% are seen a single time; over 10% belongs to the top ten. Sequenced sample: PBMCs or T cells enriched from blood (not recorded which). Receptor source: a woman in her sixties or seventies who had recovered from COVID-19.

This clone was found a few times. V is TRBV3-1 (or the pseudogene TRBV3-2) and J is TRBJ1-1; D remains unclear. The germline V and J ends were trimmed by 2 bases and 5 bases, with 9 bases remaining between them. Germline CDR1 and CDR2: LGHDT and YNNKEL (reference sequence). The CDR3 covers 13 residues. CDR3 protein: CASSQRGATEAFF. Here the CDR3 DNA reads TGTGCCAGCAGCCAAAGAGGTGCAACTGAAGCTTTCTTT.

This clone was detected only a few times. This chain uses TRBV27 with TRBJ1-1, with D possibly TRBD1 on 6 matching bases. The CDR3 runs 15 residues. Germline V lookup: CDR1 MNHEY, CDR2 SMNVEV (reference sequence). V was shortened by 2 bases and J by 2 bases, with 12 bases between the two germline ends. The chain's CDR3 is CASSLLQGHNTEAFF. CDR3 bases: TGTGCCAGCAGTTTACTACAGGGCCATAACACTGAAGCTTTCTTT.

The J gene is TRBJ1-4, the V gene TRBV7-9; TRBD1 is a possible D gene (5 bases). Germline values: CDR1 SEHNR, CDR2 FQNEAQ (reference sequence). The CDR3 contains 14 residues. The V end was cut by 4 bases, the J end by 10 bases, with 16 bases between. Written as DNA, the CDR3 is TGTGCCAGCAGCTCCCCCGGGGGACGGGGAAAACTGTTTTTT. This codes for CASSSPGGRGKLFF.

V usage is TRBV6-4 and J usage is TRBJ2-6; perhaps TRBD1 as D (5 bases). CDR3 size: 16 residues. V shed 0 bases and J shed 2 bases, with 8 bases lying between them. CDR1 and CDR2 from the germline V gene are MRHNA and SNTAGT. CDR3 sequence: CASSDSGQTGANVLTF. The CDR3 DNA is TGTGCCAGCAGTGACTCGGGGCAAACTGGGGCCAACGTCCTGACTTTC.